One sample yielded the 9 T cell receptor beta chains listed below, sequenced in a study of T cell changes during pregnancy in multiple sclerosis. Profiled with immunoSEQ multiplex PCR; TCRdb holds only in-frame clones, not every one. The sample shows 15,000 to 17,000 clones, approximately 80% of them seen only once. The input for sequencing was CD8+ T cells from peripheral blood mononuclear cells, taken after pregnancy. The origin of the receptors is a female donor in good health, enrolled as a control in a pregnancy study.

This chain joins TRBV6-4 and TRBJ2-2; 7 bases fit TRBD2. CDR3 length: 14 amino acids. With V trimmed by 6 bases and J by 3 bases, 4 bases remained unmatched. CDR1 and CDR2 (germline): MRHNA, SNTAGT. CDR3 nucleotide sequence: TGTGCCAGCAGCAGGGACTACGACACCGGGGAGCTGTTTTTT. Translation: CASSRDYDTGELFF.

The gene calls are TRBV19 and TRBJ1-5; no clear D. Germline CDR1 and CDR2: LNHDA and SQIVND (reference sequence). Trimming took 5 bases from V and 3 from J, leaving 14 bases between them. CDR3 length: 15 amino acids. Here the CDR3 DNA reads TGTGCCAGTAGTTCCGGAGGCTCTGCCAATCAGCCCCAGCATTTT. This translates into CASSSGGSANQPQHF.

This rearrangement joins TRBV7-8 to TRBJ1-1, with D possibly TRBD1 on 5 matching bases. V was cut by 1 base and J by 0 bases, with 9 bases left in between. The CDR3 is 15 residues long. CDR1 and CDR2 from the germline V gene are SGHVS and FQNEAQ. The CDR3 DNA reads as TGTGCCAGCAGCTTAGAGGCAGGGATGAACACTGAAGCTTTCTTT. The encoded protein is CASSLEAGMNTEAFF.

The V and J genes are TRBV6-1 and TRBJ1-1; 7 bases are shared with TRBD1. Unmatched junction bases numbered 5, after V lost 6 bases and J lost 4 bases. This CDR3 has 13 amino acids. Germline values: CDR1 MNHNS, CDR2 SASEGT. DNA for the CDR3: TGTGCCAGCAGAGGACAGGTCAGCACTGAAGCTTTCTTT. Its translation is CASRGQVSTEAFF.

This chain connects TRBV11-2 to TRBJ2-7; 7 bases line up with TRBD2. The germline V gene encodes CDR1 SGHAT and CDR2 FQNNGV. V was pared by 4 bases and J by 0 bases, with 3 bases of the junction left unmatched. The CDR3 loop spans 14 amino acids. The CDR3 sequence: CASSSGLLSYEQYF. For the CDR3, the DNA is TGTGCCAGCAGCTCGGGACTACTCTCCTACGAGCAGTACTTC.

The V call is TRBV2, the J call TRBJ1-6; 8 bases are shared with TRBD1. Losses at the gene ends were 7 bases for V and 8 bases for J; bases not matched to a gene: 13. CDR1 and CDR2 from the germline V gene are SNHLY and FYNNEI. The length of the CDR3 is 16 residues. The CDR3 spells CASNEPGGSGYSPLHF. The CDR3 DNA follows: TGTGCCAGCAACGAACCAGGGGGCTCAGGTTATTCACCCCTCCACTTT.

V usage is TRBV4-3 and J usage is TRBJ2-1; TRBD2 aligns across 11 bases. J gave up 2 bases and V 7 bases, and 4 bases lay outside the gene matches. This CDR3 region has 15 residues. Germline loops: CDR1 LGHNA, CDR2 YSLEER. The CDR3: CASNSGGAAYNEQFF. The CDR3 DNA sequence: TGCGCCAGCAATAGCGGGGGGGCCGCCTACAATGAGCAGTTCTTC.

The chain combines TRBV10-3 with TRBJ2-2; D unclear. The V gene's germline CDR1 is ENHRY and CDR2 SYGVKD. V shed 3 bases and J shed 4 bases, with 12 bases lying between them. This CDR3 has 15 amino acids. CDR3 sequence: CAISDGARGTGELFF. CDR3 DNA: TGTGCCATCAGTGACGGAGCTCGTGGCACCGGGGAGCTGTTTTTT.

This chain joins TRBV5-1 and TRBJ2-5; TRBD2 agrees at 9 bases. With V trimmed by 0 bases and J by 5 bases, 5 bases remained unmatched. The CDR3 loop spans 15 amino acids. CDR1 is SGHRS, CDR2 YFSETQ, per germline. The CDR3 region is CASSLDAGGLETQYF. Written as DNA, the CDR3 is TGCGCCAGCAGCTTGGATGCGGGGGGGCTTGAGACCCAGTACTTC.